The clone carrying this T cell receptor (beta chain) appeared a few times. In the original processing: Using reference gene primer amplification, nucleated cell counts were estimated. The method was immunoSEQ multiplex PCR; TCRdb's version includes in-frame clones alone and lacks a portion of them. The V and J calls and clone size come from that table; D and trimming were worked out from the DNA. The table records approximately 390,000 clones, approximately 87% of them present only once. This record belongs to a study of blood T cell repertoires in COVID-19. The wider study: Samples of COVID-19 (acute and convalescent) were obtained from the United States, Italy and Spain. PBMCs, B-cell-depleted T cells, or T cells were the source of the cDNA or gDNA that made up the material.

The CDR3 is 16 residues long. Trimming left V 1 base short and J 5 bases short, with 15 bases between. Germline CDR1 and CDR2: SGHRS and YFSETQ. Sequencing was done on a sample of peripheral blood. V gene TRBV5-1 combines with J gene TRBJ2-2, with D perhaps TRBD2 (6 bases). This clonotype originated in a woman aged 60 to 75 with COVID-19, enrolled during active disease. The CDR3 spells CASSLFDGRKTGELFF. DNA for the CDR3: TGCGCCAGCAGCTTGTTCGACGGGAGAAAGACCGGGGAGCTGTTTTTT. Using reference TRBV5-1 and TRBJ2-2 for the parts outside the CDR3, the full variable domain is KAGVTQTPRYLIKTRGQQVTLSCSPISGHRSVSWYQQTPGQGLQFLFEYFSETQRNKGNFPGRFSGRQFSNSRSEMNVSTLELGDSALYLCASSLFDGRKTGELFFGEGSRLTVL.